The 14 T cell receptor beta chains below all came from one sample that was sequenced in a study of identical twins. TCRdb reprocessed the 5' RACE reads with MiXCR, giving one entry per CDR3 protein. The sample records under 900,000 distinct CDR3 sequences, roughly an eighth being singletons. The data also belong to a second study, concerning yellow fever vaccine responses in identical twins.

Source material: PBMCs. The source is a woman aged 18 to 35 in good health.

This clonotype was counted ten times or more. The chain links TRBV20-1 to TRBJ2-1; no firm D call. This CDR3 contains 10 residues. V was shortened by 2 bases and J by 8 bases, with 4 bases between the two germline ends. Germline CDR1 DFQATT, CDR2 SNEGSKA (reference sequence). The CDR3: CSARLDEQFF. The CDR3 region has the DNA TGCAGTGCTAGATTGGATGAGCAGTTCTTC.

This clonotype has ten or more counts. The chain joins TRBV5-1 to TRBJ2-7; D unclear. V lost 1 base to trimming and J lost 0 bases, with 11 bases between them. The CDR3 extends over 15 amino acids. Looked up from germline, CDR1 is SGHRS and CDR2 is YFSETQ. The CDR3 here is CASSLLGIASYEQYF. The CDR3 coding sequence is TGCGCCAGCAGCTTGTTGGGAATTGCCTCCTACGAGCAGTACTTC.

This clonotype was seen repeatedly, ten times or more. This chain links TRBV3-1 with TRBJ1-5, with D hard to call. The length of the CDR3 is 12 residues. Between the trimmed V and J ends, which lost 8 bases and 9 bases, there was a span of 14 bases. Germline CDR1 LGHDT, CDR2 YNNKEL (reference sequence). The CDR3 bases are TGTGCCAGCTCCCTCTCAATAGGGCCCCAGCATTTT. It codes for CASSLSIGPQHF.

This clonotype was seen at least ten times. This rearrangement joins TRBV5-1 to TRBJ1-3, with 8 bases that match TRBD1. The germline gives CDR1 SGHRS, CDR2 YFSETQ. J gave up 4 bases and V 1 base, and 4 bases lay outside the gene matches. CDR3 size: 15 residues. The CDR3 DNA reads TGCGCCAGCAGCTTGTGGACAGGGTCCGGAAACACCATATATTTT. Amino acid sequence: CASSLWTGSGNTIYF. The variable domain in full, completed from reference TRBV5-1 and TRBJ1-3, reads KAGVTQTPRYLIKTRGQQVTLSCSPISGHRSVSWYQQTPGQGLQFLFEYFSETQRNKGNFPGRFSGRQFSNSRSEMNVSTLELGDSALYLCASSLWTGSGNTIYFGEGSWLTVV.

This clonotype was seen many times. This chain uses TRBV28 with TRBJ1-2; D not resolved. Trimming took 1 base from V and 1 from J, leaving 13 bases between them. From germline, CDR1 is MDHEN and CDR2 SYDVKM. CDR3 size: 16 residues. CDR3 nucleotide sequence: TGTGCCAGCAGTTTATTTACCGGCCGTATTAACTATGGCTACACCTTC. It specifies CASSLFTGRINYGYTF.

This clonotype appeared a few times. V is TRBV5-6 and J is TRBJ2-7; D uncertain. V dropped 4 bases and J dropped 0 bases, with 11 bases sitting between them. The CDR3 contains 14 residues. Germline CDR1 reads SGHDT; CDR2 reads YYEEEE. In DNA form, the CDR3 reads TGTGCCAGCAGCAGGGCCACCGCCTCCTACGAGCAGTACTTC. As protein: CASSRATASYEQYF.

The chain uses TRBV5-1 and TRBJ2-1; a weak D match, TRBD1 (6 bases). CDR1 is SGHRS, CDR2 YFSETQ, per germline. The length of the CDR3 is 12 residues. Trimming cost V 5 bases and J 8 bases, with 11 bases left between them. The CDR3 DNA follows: TGCGCCAGCAGTCAGGGGATGGATGAGCAGTTCTTC. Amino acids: CASSQGMDEQFF.

The CDR3 loop is CASIHWGGGGYTF. The CDR3 DNA is TGTGCCAGCATTCACTGGGGGGGCGGCGGCTACACCTTC. The chain employs TRBV28 and TRBJ1-2, with D possibly matching TRBD1 (6 bases). Per germline, CDR1 MDHEN and CDR2 SYDVKM. Trimming took off 7 bases at V and 8 bases at J, with 17 bases between the two ends. The CDR3 has 13 residues.

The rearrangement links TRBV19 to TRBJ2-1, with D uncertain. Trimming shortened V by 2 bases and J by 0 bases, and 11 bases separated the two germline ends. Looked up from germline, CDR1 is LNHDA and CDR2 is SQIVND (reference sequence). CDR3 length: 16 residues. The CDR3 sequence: CASSIIGGRSYNEQFF. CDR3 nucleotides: TGTGCCAGTAGTATAATAGGCGGCCGCTCCTACAATGAGCAGTTCTTC.

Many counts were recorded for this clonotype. Here the CDR3 DNA reads TGCAGCGTCGCCCGCCCTTCGGGAAACACTGAAGCTTTCTTT. Translating gives CSVARPSGNTEAFF. J is TRBJ1-1 and V is TRBV29-1; D is unresolved. Germline V CDR1 and CDR2: SQVTM, ANQGSEA. With 6 bases removed from V and 2 bases from J, the gap between germline ends came to 16 bases. The CDR3 spans 14 residues.

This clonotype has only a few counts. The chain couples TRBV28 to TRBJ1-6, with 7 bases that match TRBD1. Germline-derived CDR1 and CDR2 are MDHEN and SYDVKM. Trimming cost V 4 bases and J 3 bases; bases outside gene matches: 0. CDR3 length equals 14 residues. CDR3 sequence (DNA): TGTGCCAGCAGTTGGGACAGCTATAATTCACCCCTCCACTTT. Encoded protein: CASSWDSYNSPLHF.

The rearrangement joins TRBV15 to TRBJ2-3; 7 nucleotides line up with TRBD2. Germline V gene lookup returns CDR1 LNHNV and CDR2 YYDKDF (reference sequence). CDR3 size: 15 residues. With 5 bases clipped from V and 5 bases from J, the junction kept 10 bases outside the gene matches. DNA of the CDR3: TGTGCCACCAGCCAGAGAGCGGGGTCGGGAGATACGCAGTATTTT. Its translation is CATSQRAGSGDTQYF.

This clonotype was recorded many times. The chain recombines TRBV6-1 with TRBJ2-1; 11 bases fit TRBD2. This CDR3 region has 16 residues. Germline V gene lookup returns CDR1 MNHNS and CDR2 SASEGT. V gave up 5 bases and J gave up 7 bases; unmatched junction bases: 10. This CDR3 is CASSQLAGGPWNEQFF. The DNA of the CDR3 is TGTGCCAGCAGTCAGTTAGCGGGAGGGCCTTGGAATGAGCAGTTCTTC.

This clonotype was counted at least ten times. The CDR3 nucleotides are TGCAGCGTTGAGAACAGGGTGAGGGACTACAATGAGCAGTTCTTC. The encoded protein is CSVENRVRDYNEQFF. The V gene is TRBV29-1, the J gene TRBJ2-1, with D possibly being TRBD1 (6 bases). Looked up from germline, CDR1 is SQVTM and CDR2 is ANQGSEA. This CDR3 is 15 amino acids long. Deletions cut 3 bases from V and 3 bases from J, with 15 bases between.